This T cell receptor beta chain originates from a study of vaccination and CD4 T cells after COVID-19. Oncomine TCR Beta short-read sequencing was applied to DNA from cultured CD4+ T cells. Each CDR3 protein is one row after TCRdb ran MiXCR on the PCR reads. The table records around 13,000 distinct CDR3 sequences, roughly 46% of them present only once. Turning to this clonotype: No antigen is known for it.

Stated treatment: approximately nine-day PBMC culture with coronavirus spike peptide pools or control peptides (ViraFEST assay). For ViraFEST, peptide pools expanded antigen-specific T cells, after which the TCRs were sequenced. J was trimmed by 4 bases and V by 6 bases; bases with no gene match: 4. Germline V gives CDR1 MNHNS, CDR2 SASEGT. There are 14 residues in the CDR3. This sequence joins TRBV6-1 and TRBJ1-1; 11 bases fit TRBD1. Sample: CD4+ T cells from blood, cultured in vitro, taken before SARS-CoV-2 vaccination. This clonotype was obtained from a human donor who had recovered from COVID-19. This CDR3 reads CASSRTGGGTEAFF. The DNA of the CDR3 is TGTGCCAGCAGCAGGACAGGGGGCGGCACTGAAGCTTTCTTT.